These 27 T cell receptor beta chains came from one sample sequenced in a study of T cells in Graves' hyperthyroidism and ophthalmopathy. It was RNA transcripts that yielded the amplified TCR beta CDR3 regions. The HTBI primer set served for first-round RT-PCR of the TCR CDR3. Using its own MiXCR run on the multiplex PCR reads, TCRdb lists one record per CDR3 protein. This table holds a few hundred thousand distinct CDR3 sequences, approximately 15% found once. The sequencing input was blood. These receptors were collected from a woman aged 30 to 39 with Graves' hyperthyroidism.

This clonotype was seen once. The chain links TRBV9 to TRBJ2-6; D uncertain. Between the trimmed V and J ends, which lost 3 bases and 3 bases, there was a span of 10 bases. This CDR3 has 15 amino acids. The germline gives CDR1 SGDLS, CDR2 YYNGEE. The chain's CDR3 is CASSAPGGGANVLTF. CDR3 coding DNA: TGTGCCAGCAGCGCACCGGGTGGTGGGGCCAACGTCCTGACTTTC.

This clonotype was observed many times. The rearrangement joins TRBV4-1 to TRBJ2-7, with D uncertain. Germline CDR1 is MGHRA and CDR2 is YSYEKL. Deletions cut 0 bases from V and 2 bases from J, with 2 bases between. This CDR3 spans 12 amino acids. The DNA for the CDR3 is TGCGCCAGCAGCCAAGATACCTACGAGCAGTACTTC. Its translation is CASSQDTYEQYF.

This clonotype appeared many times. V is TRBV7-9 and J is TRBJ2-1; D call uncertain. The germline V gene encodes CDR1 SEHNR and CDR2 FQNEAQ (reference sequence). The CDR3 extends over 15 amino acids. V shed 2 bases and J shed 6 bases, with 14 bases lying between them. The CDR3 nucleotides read TGTGCCAGCAGCTTATCCCCGGTCCTCTTCAATGAGCAGTTCTTC. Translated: CASSLSPVLFNEQFF.

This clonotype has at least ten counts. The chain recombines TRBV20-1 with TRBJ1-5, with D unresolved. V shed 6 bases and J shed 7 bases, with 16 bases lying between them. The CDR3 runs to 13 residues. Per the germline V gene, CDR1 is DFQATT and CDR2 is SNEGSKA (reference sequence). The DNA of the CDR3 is TGCAGTGCAGCTAGACATTTACGACAGCCCCAGCATTTT. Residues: CSAARHLRQPQHF.

CDR3 residues: CASSRGRILKNIQYF. The CDR3 bases are TGTGCCAGCAGTCGAGGGCGAATTCTCAAAAACATTCAGTACTTC. V usage is TRBV6-2 or TRBV6-3 and J usage is TRBJ2-4; tentative D call: TRBD2 (5 bases). This CDR3 is 15 amino acids long. V dropped 5 bases and J dropped 3 bases, with 14 bases sitting between them. Per germline, CDR1 MNHEY and CDR2 SVGEGT.

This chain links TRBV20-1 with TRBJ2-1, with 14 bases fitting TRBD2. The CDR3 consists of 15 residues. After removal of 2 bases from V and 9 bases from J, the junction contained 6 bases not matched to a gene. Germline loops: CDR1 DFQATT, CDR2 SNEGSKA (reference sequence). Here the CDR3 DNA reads TGCAGTGCTAGATCGGGACTAGCGGGAGTGGTTGAGCAGTTCTTC. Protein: CSARSGLAGVVEQFF.

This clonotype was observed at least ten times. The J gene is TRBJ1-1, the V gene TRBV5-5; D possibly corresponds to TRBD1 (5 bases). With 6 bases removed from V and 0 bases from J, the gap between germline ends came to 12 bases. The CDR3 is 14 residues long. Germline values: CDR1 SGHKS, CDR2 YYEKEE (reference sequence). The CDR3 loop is CASTGRTMNTEAFF. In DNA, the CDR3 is TGTGCCAGCACAGGGAGAACGATGAACACTGAAGCTTTCTTT. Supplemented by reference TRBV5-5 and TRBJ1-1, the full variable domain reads DAGVTQSPTHLIKTRGQQVTLRCSPISGHKSVSWYQQVLGQGPQFIFQYYEKEERGRGNFPDRFSARQFPNYSSELNVNALLLGDSALYLCASTGRTMNTEAFFGQGTRLTVV.

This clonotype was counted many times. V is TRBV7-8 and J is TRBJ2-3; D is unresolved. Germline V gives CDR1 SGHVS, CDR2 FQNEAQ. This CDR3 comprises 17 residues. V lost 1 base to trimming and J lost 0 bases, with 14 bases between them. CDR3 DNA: TGTGCCAGCAGCTTAGTCTCCCCGACTGGCAGCACAGATACGCAGTATTTT. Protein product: CASSLVSPTGSTDTQYF.

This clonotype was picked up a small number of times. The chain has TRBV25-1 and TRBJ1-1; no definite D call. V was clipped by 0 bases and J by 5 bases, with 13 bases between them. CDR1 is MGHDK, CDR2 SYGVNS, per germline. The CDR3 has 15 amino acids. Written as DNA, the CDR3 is TGTGCCAGCAGTGAATATCCGGCAGAAGCGACTGAAGCTTTCTTT. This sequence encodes CASSEYPAEATEAFF.

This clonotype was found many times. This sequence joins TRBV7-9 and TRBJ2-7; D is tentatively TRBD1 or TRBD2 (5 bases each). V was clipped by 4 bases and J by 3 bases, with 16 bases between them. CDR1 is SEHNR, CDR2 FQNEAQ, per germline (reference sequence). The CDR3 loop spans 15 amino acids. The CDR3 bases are TGTGCCAGCAGCTCGGGACCTAAGGATATCTACGAGCAGTACTTC. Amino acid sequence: CASSSGPKDIYEQYF.

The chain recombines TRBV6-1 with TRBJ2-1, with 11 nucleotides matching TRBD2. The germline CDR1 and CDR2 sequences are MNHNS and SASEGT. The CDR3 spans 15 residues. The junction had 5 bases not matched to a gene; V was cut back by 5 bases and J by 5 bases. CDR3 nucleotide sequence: TGTGCCAGCAGTAGTAGCGGGAGGGCCCACAATGAGCAGTTCTTC. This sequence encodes CASSSSGRAHNEQFF.

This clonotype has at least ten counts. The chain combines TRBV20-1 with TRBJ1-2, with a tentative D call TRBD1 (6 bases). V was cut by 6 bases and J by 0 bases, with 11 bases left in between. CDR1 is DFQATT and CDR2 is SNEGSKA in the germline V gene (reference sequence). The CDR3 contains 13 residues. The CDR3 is CSAEGDANYGYTF. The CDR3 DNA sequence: TGCAGTGCAGAGGGGGATGCTAACTATGGCTACACCTTC.

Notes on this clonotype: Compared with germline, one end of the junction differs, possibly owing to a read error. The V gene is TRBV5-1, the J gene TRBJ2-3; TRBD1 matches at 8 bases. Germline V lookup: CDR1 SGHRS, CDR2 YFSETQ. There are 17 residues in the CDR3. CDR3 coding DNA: TGTGCCAGCAGCCCCCAAGGGCGGACAGGGAGTCGGGATACGCAGTATTTT. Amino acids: CASSPQGRTGSRDTQYF.

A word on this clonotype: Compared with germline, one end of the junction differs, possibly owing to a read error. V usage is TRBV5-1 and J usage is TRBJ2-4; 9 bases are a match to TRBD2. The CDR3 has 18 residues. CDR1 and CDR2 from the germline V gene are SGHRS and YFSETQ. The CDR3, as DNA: TGCGCCAGCAGCTTACGCGGGGGGGCCAGATTCTCCCAAAACATTCAGTGCTTC. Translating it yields CASSLRGGARFSQNIQCF. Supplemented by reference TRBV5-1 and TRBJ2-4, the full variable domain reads KAGVTQTPRYLIKTRGQQVTLSCSPISGHRSVSWYQQTPGQGLQFLFEYFSETQRNKGNFPGRFSGRQFSNSRSEMNVSTLELGDSALYLCASSLRGGARFSQNIQCFGAGTRLSVL.

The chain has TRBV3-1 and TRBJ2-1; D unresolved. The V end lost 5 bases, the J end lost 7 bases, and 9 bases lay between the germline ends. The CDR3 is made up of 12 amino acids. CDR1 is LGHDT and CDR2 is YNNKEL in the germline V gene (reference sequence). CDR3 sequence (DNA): TGTGCCAGCAGCGTAGTCAGGAATGAGCAGTTCTTC. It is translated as CASSVVRNEQFF.

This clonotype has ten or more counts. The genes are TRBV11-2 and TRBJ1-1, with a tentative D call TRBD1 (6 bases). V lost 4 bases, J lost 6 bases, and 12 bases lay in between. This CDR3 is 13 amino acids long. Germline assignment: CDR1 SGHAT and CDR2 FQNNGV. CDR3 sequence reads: CASSSFTGSEAFF. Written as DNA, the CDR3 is TGTGCCAGCAGCTCCTTTACAGGGTCTGAAGCTTTCTTT.

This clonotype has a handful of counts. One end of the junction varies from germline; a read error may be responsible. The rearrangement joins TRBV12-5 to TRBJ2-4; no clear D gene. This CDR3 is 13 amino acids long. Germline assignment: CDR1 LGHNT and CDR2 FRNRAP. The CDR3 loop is CASSLPTLSIQYF. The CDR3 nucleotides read TGTGCTAGTAGTTTGCCGACCCTTTCGATACAGTACTTC.

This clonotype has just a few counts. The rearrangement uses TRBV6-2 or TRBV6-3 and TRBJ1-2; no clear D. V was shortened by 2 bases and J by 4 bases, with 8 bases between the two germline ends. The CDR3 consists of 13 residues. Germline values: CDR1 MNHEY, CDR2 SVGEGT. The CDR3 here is CASSYADGYGYTF. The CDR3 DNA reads TGTGCCAGCAGTTACGCAGATGGCTATGGCTACACCTTC.

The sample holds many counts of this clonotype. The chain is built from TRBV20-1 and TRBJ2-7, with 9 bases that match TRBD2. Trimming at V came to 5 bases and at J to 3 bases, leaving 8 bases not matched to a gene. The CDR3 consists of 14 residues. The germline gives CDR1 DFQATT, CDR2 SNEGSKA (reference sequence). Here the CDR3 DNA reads TGCAGTGCTCGGATGGGTAGCGGGAGCTACGAGCAGTACTTC. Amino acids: CSARMGSGSYEQYF.

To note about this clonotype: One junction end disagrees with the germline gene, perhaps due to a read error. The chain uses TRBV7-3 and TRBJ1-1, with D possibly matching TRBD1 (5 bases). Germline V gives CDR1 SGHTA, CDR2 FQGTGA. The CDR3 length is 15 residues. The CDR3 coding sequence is TGTGCCAGCTGCTTAGGTGTAGGGGCGAACACTGAAGCTTTCTTT. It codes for CASCLGVGANTEAFF.

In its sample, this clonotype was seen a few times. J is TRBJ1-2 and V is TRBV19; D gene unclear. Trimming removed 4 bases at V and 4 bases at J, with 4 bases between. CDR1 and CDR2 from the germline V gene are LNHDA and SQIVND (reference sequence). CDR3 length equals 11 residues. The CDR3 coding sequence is TGTGCCAGTAGTACATCCTATGGCTACACCTTC. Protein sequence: CASSTSYGYTF.

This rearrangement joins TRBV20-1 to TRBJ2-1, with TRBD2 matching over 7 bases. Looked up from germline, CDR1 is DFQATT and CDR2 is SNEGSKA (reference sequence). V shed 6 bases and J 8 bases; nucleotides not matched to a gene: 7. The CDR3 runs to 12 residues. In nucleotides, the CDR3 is TGCAGTGCGGAGGGCGGGAGAGATGAGCAGTTCTTC. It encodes CSAEGGRDEQFF.

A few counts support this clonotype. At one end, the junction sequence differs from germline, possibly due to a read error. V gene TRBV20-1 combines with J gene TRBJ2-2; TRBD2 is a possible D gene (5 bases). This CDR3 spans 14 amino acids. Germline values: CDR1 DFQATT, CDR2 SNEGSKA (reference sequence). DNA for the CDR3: TGCAGTACTAGGAAGGGCTCGAGCACCGGGGAGCTGTTTTTT. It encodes CSTRKGSSTGELFF.

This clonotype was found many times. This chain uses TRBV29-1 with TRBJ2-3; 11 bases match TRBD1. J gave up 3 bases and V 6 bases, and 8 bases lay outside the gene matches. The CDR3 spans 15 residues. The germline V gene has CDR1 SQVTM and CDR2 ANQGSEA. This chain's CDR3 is CSVGGQGAWTDTQYF. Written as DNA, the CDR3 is TGCAGCGTCGGCGGACAGGGGGCCTGGACAGATACGCAGTATTTT.

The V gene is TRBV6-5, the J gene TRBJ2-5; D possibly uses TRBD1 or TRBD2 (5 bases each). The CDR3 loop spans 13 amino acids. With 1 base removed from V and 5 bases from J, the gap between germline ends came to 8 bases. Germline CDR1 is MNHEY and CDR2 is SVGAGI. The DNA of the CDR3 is TGTGCCAGCAGTTACTTGGGACCGGAGACCCAGTACTTC. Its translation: CASSYLGPETQYF.

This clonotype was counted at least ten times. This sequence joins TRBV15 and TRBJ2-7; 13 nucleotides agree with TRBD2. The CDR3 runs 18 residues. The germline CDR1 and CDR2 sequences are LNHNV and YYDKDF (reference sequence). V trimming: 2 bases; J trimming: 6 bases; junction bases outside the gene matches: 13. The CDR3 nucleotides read TGTGCCACCAGCAGAAAAGCATCGACTAGCGGGAGGTTCTCCGAGCAGTACTTC. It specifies CATSRKASTSGRFSEQYF.

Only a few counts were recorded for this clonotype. The CDR3 loop is CSVAGGSSSGELFF. For the CDR3, the DNA is TGCAGCGTTGCGGGCGGGAGCTCGAGCGGGGAGCTGTTTTTT. This chain connects TRBV29-1 to TRBJ2-2; 7 bases map to TRBD2. Germline loops: CDR1 SQVTM, CDR2 ANQGSEA. The CDR3 length is 14 residues. After removal of 4 bases from V and 7 bases from J, the junction contained 9 bases not matched to a gene.